This T cell receptor (beta chain) was sequenced in a study of T cell responses to AZD1222 COVID-19 vaccine. Study in general: Both about-4-week and about-12-week second-dose recipients were combined.

As for this clone: What it binds is unknown.

The study, taken as a whole, reports: Spike-specific TCR breadth and depth rose after two AZD1222 doses. At study baseline, merely five or six AZD1222 recipients were seropositive.

CDR3 length: 15 residues. V shed 2 bases and J 1 base; nucleotides not matched to a gene: 3. From germline, CDR1 is ENHRY and CDR2 SYGVKD. Measured with immunoSEQ multiplex PCR; TCRdb has only the in-frame clones, and not every one. Of 100,000 to 150,000 clones listed, over 70% are singletons. The TCR comes from an adult in good health. The chain uses TRBV10-3 and TRBJ2-5; 8 nucleotides line up with TRBD2. The source was peripheral blood, collected on day 0 of AZD1222 vaccination. The CDR3 loop reads CAISERREAQETQYF. The CDR3 DNA is TGTGCCATCAGTGAGAGGCGGGAGGCCCAAGAGACCCAGTACTTC.